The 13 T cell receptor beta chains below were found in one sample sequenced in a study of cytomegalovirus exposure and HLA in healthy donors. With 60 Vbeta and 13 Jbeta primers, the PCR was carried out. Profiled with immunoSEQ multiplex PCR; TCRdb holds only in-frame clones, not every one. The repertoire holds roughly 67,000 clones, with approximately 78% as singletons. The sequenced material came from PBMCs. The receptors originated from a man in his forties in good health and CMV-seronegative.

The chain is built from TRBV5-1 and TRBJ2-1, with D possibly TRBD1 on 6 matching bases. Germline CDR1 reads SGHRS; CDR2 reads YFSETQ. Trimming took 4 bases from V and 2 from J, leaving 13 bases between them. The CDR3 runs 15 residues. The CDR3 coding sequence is TGCGCCAGCAGCGGCGGACAGAAGACCTACAATGAGCAGTTCTTC. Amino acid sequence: CASSGGQKTYNEQFF.

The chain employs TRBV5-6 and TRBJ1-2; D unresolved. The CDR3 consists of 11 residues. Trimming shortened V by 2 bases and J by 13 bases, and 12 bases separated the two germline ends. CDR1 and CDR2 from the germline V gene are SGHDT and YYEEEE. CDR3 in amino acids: CASSFLVESTF. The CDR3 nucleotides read TGTGCCAGCAGCTTCCTGGTAGAGTCCACCTTC. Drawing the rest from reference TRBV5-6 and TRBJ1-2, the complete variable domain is DAGVTQSPTHLIKTRGQQVTLRCSPKSGHDTVSWYQQALGQGPQFIFQYYEEEERQRGNFPDRFSGHQFPNYSSELNVNALLLGDSALYLCASSFLVESTFGSGTRLTVV.

The CDR3 sequence: CASSQDRVLHSSLHF. The CDR3 region has the DNA TGTGCCAGCAGCCAGGACAGGGTCCTACATTCTTCCCTCCACTTT. The gene calls are TRBV11-2 and TRBJ1-6; 8 bases match TRBD1. Looked up from germline, CDR1 is SGHAT and CDR2 is FQNNGV. The junction had 14 bases not matched to a gene; V was cut back by 5 bases and J by 14 bases. The CDR3 is 15 residues long.

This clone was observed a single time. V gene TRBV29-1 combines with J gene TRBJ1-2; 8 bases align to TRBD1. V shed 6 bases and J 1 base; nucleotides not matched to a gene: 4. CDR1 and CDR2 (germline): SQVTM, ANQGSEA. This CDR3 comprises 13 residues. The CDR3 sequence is CSVVTGGNYGYTF. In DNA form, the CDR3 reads TGCAGCGTAGTAACAGGGGGTAACTATGGCTACACCTTC.

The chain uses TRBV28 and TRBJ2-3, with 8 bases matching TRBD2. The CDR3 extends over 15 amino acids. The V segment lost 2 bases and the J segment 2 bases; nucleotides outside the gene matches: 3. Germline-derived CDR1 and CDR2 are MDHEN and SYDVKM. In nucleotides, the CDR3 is TGTGCCAGCAGTTTAGCGGGAGGCCCCACAGATACGCAGTATTTT. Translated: CASSLAGGPTDTQYF.

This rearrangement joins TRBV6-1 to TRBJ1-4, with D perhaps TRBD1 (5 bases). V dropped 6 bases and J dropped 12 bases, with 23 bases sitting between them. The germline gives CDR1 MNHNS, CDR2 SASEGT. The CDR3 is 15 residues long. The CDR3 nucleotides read TGTGCCAGCAGGGGCCGGGGGACTCTAGTCGGGGAACTGTTTTTT. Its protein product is CASRGRGTLVGELFF.

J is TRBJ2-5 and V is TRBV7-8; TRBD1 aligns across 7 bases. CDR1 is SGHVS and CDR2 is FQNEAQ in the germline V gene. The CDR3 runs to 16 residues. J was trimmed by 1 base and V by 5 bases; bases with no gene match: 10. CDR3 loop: CASSLDGQVVQETQYF. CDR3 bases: TGTGCCAGCAGCCTAGACGGACAGGTAGTCCAAGAGACCCAGTACTTC.

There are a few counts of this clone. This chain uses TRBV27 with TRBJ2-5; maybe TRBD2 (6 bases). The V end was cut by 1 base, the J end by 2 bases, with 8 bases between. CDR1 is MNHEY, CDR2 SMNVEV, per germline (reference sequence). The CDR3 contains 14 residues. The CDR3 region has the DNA TGTGCCAGCAGTTTATTAGCGGATCAAGAGACCCAGTACTTC. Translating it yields CASSLLADQETQYF.

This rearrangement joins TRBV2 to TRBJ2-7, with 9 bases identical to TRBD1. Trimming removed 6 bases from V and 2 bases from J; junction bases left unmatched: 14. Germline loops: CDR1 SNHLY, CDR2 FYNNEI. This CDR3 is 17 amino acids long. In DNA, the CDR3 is TGTGCCAGCAGGTACCAGACCGGGACAGGGTTAGCCTACGAGCAGTACTTC. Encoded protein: CASRYQTGTGLAYEQYF.

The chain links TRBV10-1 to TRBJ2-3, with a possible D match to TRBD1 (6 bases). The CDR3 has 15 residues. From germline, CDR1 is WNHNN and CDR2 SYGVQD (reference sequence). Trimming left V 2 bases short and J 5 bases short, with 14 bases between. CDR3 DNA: TGCGCCAGCAGTGAGGACTCTACAGGGCGAGATACGCAGTATTTT. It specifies CASSEDSTGRDTQYF.

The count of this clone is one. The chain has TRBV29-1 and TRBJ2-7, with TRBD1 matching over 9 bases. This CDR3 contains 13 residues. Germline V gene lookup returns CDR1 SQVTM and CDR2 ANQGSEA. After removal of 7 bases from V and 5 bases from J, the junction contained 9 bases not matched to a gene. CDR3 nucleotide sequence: TGCAGCGCCTCGGGACAGGGTGGCCACGAGCAGTACTTC. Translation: CSASGQGGHEQYF.

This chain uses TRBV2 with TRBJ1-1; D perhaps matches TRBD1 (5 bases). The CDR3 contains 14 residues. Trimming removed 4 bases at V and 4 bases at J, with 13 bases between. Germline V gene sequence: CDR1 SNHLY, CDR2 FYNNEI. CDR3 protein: CASSVFREGTEAFF. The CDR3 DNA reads TGTGCCAGCAGTGTTTTCAGGGAGGGCACTGAAGCTTTCTTT. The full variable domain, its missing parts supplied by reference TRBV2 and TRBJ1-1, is EPEVTQTPSHQVTQMGQEVILRCVPISNHLYFYWYRQILGQKVEFLVSFYNNEISEKSEIFDDQFSVERPDGSNFTLKIRSTKLEDSAMYFCASSVFREGTEAFFGQGTRLTVV.

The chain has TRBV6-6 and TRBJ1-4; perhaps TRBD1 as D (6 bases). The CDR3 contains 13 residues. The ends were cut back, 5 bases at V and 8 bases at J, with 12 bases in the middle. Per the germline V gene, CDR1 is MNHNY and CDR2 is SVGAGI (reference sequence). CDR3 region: CASSRDIREKLFF. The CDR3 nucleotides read TGTGCCAGCAGTCGGGACATAAGGGAAAAACTGTTTTTT.